This TCR beta chain was identified during a study of CD8+CD57+ T cells in acquired aplastic anemia (dated by TCRdb to 2016 to 2019). For the wider study: Extracted DNA from sorted CD4+ and CD8+ cells averaged about 2.9 ug, ranging from about 0.17 to 27.4 ug.

Counted from cysteine to phenylalanine, this CDR3 has 15 amino acids. Only the CDR3 part of the read is kept: 45 bases, read in frame from the first base. CDR1 is given as DFQATT and CDR2 as SNEGSKA, both from the germline V gene (reference sequence). V has 0 bases trimmed and J has 5 bases trimmed; junction bases matching no gene number 7. TCR beta VDJ combination and CDR3 sequence profiling used genomic DNA as the template. An Illumina HiSeq 2000 was the platform used for TCR repertoire sequencing. Regarding the original processing steps: TRBV/TRBJ rearrangement plots, CDR3 size and DJ length profiles, and Simpson's diversity index were used to evaluate the repertoires. The immunodominant clone was defined as the most abundant DNA sequence in deep sequencing data. CDR3 amino acid sequences were screened for sharing across subjects and were compared with published repertoires and the VDJdb database. TCRdb ran its own pipeline on the public reads, namely fastp trimming at Q25 and MiXCR clone calling, and kept in-frame beta chains. A single entry per CDR3 protein holds the most common genes and DNA from its merged rows. The V and J calls and clone size are TCRdb's, not the authors'. Recorded for this sample are around 250,000 distinct CDR3 sequences; 56% of them occurred a single time. The biggest ten clones account for around 8% of the sample.

What the work shows at the level of the full study, not this receptor alone: Between patients and healthy controls, no significant difference in CD8+ Simpson's diversity was found (P=0.060). Some 30 CD8+ CDR3 sequences were shared between patients and controls but appeared highly expressed in patients and within their immunodominant clones.

Concerning this clonotype: Its antigen remains unidentified. Per-base qualities were not stored, and no clone one base away is much larger.

The study deep-sequenced TCR repertoires of sorted CD4+ and CD8+ blood T cells from severe aplastic anemia patients and healthy subjects. Ficoll-Paque density gradient centrifugation was used to isolate peripheral blood mononuclear cells. Before DNA was extracted, CD4+ and CD8+ T cells were sorted using either FACS or magnetic beads. This receptor was identified in a human donor with severe aplastic anemia or a healthy control (not recorded which). The sample was sorted CD4+, CD8+, or CD8+CD57+ T cells (not recorded which) from PBMCs. Rearrangement joined TRBV20-1 to TRBJ2-1; the junction holds 7 bases that match TRBD2. Read as DNA, the sequence is TGCAGTGCTAGAGATTGGCGGGGGAGCAACAATGAGCAGTTCTTC. Its coded protein is CSARDWRGSNNEQFF.